This passage covers 12 T cell receptor beta chains from one sample sequenced in a study of control samples from healthy donors and cancer patients. Using immunoSEQ multiplex PCR, the repertoire was profiled, and TCRdb retains in-frame clones only, with some absent. The data hold about 84,000 clones, with around 91% observed a single time. Material: blood. These receptors were obtained from a man aged 50 to 59 in good health.

The chain links TRBV24-1 to TRBJ1-4; D is unclear. V gave up 0 bases and J gave up 8 bases, with 12 bases separating them. The length of the CDR3 is 15 residues. Germline V gene lookup returns CDR1 KGHDR and CDR2 SFDVKD. CDR3 amino acids: CATSDLRFGREKLFF. The DNA of the CDR3 is TGTGCCACCAGTGATTTGCGATTCGGGAGGGAAAAACTGTTTTTT.

This sequence joins TRBV19 and TRBJ1-4; D remains unclear. V was clipped by 9 bases and J by 3 bases, with 11 bases between them. The CDR3 consists of 13 residues. Germline V gene sequence: CDR1 LNHDA, CDR2 SQIVND (reference sequence). CDR3 DNA sequence: TGTGCCAGCCGCCCACATGCTAATGAAAAACTGTTTTTT. It codes for CASRPHANEKLFF.

The rearrangement joins TRBV25-1 to TRBJ1-1; D perhaps matches TRBD1 (5 bases). Trimming removed 3 bases from V and 1 base from J, with 9 bases in between. The CDR3 loop spans 14 amino acids. The V gene's germline CDR1 is MGHDK and CDR2 SYGVNS. CDR3 amino acids: CASSDHRRNTEAFF. As DNA, the CDR3 is TGTGCCAGCAGTGATCACAGGAGGAACACTGAAGCTTTCTTT.

The rearrangement links TRBV12-5 to TRBJ1-5; D is ambiguous. The V end was cut by 3 bases, the J end by 5 bases, with 8 bases between. CDR1 is LGHNT, CDR2 FRNRAP, per germline. The CDR3 loop spans 13 amino acids. CDR3 sequence: CASGFGVDQPQHF. CDR3 in DNA: TGTGCTAGTGGTTTTGGGGTTGATCAGCCCCAGCATTTT.

The chain has TRBV6-1 and TRBJ1-6; the match to TRBD1 covers 9 bases. The CDR3 contains 16 residues. Germline V gene lookup returns CDR1 MNHNS and CDR2 SASEGT. Trimming at V came to 0 bases and at J to 9 bases, leaving 6 bases not matched to a gene. This CDR3 is CASSEAIGTGFSPLHF. DNA for the CDR3: TGTGCCAGCAGTGAAGCTATAGGGACAGGGTTTTCACCCCTCCACTTT.

This chain links TRBV18 with TRBJ1-1, with D perhaps TRBD1 (6 bases). The CDR3 length is 14 residues. Looked up from germline, CDR1 is KGHSH and CDR2 is LQKENI. Trimming removed 3 bases at V and 0 bases at J, with 8 bases between. The CDR3: CASSPRTVNTEAFF. As DNA, the CDR3 is TGTGCCAGCTCACCTAGGACAGTGAACACTGAAGCTTTCTTT.

The chain links TRBV11-2 to TRBJ2-3, with D maybe TRBD1 (6 bases). CDR1 and CDR2 (germline): SGHAT, FQNNGV. CDR3 length equals 14 residues. Trimming removed 2 bases from V and 0 bases from J, with 6 bases in between. CDR3 residues: CASSLTGSTDTQYF. Written as DNA, the CDR3 is TGTGCCAGCAGCTTAACAGGGAGCACAGATACGCAGTATTTT.

This sequence joins TRBV6-2 or TRBV6-3 and TRBJ2-2; D not resolved. CDR1 MNHEY and CDR2 SVGEGT come from the germline V gene. The CDR3 is 15 amino acids. The V end lost 5 bases, the J end lost 1 base, and 11 bases lay between the germline ends. As DNA, the CDR3 is TGTGCCAGCAGTCTAAATACCGGGAACACCGGGGAGCTGTTTTTT. Protein product: CASSLNTGNTGELFF.

This chain uses TRBV2 with TRBJ1-6, with D hard to call. In germline, CDR1 is SNHLY, CDR2 FYNNEI. Trimming stripped 6 bases from V and 5 bases from J, with 11 bases between. This CDR3 has 14 residues. The CDR3 loop reads CASRPFTNNSPLHF. The CDR3 nucleotides are TGTGCCAGCAGACCGTTTACTAATAATTCACCCCTCCACTTT.

This clone has more than one count but fewer than ten. This chain connects TRBV6-4 to TRBJ2-7; 12 bases are shared with TRBD2. The length of the CDR3 is 19 residues. Germline loops: CDR1 MRHNA, CDR2 SNTAGT. V lost 2 bases, J lost 2 bases, and 13 bases stayed unmatched. The CDR3 spells CASSDALAGGSHDPYEQYF. CDR3 sequence (DNA): TGTGCCAGCAGTGACGCACTAGCGGGGGGATCGCATGACCCCTACGAGCAGTACTTC.

The table lists this clone with a count of one. V is TRBV7-9 and J is TRBJ1-5; D may be TRBD1 (5 bases). CDR1 and CDR2 (germline): SEHNR, FQNEAQ (reference sequence). The CDR3 length is 15 residues. The V and J ends lost 4 bases and 6 bases respectively, with 16 bases between them. For the CDR3, the DNA is TGTGCCAGCAGCTCCCAGGGTGAACGGGGTCAGCCCCAGCATTTT. Translated, it gives CASSSQGERGQPQHF.

The chain is built from TRBV25-1 and TRBJ1-4; unclear D gene. The germline V and J ends were trimmed by 2 bases and 8 bases, with 15 bases remaining between them. The V gene's germline CDR1 is MGHDK and CDR2 SYGVNS. This CDR3 spans 15 amino acids. DNA for the CDR3: TGTGCCAGCAGTGAAGGACCTCCCTCGGGGGAAAAACTGTTTTTT. Protein: CASSEGPPSGEKLFF. Based on the CDR3 plus reference TRBV25-1 and TRBJ1-4, the full variable domain is EADIYQTPRYLVIGTGKKITLECSQTMGHDKMYWYQQDPGMELHLIHYSYGVNSTEKGDLSSESTVSRIRTEHFPLTLESARPSHTSQYLCASSEGPPSGEKLFFGSGTQLSVL.